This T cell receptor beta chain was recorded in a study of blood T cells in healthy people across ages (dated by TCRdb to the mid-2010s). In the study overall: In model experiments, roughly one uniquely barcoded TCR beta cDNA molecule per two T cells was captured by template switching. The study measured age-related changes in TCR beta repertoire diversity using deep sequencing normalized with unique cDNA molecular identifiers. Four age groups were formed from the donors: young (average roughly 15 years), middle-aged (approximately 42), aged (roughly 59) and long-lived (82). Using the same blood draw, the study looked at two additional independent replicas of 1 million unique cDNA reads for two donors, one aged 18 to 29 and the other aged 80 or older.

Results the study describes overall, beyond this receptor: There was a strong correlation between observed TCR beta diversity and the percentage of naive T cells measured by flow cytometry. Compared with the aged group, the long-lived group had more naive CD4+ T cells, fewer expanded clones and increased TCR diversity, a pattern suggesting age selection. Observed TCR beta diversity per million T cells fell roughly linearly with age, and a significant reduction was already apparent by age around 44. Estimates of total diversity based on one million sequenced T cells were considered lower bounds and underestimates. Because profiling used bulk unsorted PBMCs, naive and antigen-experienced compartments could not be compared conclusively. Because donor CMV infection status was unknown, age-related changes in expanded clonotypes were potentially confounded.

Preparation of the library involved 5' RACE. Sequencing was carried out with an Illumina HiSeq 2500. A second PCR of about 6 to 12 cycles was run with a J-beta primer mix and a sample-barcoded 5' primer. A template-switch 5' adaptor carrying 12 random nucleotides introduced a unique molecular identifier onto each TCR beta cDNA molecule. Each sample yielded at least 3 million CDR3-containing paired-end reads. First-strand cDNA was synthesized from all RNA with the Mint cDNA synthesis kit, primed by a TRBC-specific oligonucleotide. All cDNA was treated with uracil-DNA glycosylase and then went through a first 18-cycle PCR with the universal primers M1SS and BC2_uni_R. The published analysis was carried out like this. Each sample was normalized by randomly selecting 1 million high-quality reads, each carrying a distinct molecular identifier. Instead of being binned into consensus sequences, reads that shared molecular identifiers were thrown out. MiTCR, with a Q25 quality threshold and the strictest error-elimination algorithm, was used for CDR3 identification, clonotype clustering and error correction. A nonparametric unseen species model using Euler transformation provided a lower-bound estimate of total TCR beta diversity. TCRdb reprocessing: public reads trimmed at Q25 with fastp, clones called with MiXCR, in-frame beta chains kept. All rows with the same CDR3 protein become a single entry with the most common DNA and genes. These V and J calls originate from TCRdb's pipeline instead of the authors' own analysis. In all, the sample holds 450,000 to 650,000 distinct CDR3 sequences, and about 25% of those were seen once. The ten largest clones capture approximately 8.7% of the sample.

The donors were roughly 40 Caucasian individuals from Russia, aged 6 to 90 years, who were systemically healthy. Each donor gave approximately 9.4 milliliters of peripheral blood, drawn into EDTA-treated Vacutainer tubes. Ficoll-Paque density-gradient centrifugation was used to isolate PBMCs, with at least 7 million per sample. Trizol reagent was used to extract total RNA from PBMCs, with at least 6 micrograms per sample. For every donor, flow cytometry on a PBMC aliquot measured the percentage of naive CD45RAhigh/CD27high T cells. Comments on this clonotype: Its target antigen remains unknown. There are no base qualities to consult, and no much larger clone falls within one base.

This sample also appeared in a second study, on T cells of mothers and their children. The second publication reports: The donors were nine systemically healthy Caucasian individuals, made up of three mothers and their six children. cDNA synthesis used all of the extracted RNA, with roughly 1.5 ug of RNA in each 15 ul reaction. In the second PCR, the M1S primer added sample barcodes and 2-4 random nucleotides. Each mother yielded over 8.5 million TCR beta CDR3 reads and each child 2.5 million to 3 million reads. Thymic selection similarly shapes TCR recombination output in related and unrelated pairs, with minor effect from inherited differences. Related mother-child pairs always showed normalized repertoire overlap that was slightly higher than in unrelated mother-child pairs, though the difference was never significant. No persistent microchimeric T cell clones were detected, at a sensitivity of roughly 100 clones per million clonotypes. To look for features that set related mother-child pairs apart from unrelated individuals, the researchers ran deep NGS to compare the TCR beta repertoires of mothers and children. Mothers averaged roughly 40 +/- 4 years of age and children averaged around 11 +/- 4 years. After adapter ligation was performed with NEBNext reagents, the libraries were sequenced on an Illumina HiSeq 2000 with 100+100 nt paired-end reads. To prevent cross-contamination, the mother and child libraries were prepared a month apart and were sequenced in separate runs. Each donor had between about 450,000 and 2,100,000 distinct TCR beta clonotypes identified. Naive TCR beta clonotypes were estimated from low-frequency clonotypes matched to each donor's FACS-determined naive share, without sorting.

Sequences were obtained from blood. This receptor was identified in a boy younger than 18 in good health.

The nucleotides are TGTGCCTGGAATGGAGGGGTTGGCAATCAGCCCCAGCATTTT. Translated, this gives CAWNGGVGNQPQHF. The chain couples TRBV30 to TRBJ1-5; tentative D gene TRBD1, with 5 bases matching. The junction shows trimming of 4 bases on V and 2 bases on J, plus 12 bases between the germline ends. Looking up the germline V gene (reference sequence) yields CDR1 GTSNPN and CDR2 SVGIG. The CDR3 runs 14 residues from the cysteine to the phenylalanine. Of the read, only the CDR3 DNA is kept; its 42 bases are in frame from base 1.